This T cell receptor (beta chain) was sequenced during a study of blood T cells in healthy people across ages. Study-wide results and limits: Nothing was known about donor CMV status, and this possibly confounded expanded clonotype changes.

Every sample yielded at least 6 million isolated PBMCs. V was shortened by 1 base and J by 0 bases, with 10 bases between the two germline ends. The CDR3 length is 15 residues. From germline, CDR1 is MGHDK and CDR2 SYGVNS. A second PCR, run for about 7 to 11 cycles, used a sample-barcoded 5' primer plus a J-beta primer mix. TCRdb re-called the 5' RACE reads through MiXCR, storing one row per CDR3 protein. The sample has about 730,000 distinct CDR3 sequences, roughly 44% seen once. Comment on this clonotype: Its antigen is undetermined.

Sequenced sample: blood. The rearrangement uses TRBV25-1 and TRBJ2-7; D unclear. The receptor was derived from a woman aged 60 to 75 in good health. CDR3 region: CASSESQSASYEQYF. The DNA of the CDR3 is TGTGCCAGCAGTGAATCCCAGAGCGCCTCCTACGAGCAGTACTTC.